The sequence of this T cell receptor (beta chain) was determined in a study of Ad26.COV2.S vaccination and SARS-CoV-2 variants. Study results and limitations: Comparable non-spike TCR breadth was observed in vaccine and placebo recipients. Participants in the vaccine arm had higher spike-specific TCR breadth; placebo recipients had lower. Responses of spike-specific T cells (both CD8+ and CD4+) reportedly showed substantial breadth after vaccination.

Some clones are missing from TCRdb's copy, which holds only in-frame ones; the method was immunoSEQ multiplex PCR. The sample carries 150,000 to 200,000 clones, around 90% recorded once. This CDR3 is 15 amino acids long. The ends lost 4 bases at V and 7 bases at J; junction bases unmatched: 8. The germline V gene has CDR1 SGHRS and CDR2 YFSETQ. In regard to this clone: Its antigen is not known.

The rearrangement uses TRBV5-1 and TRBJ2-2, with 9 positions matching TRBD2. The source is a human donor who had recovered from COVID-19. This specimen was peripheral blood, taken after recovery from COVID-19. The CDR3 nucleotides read TGCGCCAGCAGCGCCTCCGGGACTAGCAGCGGGGAGCTGTTTTTT. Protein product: CASSASGTSSGELFF. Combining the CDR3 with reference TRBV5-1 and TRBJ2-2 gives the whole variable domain KAGVTQTPRYLIKTRGQQVTLSCSPISGHRSVSWYQQTPGQGLQFLFEYFSETQRNKGNFPGRFSGRQFSNSRSEMNVSTLELGDSALYLCASSASGTSSGELFFGEGSRLTVL.